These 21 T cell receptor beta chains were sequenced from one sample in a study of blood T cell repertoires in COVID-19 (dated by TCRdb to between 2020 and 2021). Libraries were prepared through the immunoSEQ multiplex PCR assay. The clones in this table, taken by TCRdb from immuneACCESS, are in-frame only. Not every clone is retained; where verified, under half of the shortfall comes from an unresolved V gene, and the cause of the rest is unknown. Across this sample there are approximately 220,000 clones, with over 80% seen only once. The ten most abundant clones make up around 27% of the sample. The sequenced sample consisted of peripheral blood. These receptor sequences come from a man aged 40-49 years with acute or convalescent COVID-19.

CDR3: CASSPFLAGEQFF. The CDR3 nucleotides are TGTGCCAGCAGTCCCTTTTTAGCGGGTGAGCAGTTCTTC. The V gene is TRBV28, the J gene TRBJ2-1, with TRBD2 matching 7 bases. The CDR3 is 13 residues long. With 5 bases clipped from V and 9 bases from J, the junction kept 7 bases outside the gene matches. The V gene's germline CDR1 is MDHEN and CDR2 SYDVKM.

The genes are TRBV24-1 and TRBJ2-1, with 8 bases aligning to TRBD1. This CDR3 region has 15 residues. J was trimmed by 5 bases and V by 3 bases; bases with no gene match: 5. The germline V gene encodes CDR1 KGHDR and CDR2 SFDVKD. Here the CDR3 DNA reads TGTGCCACCAGTGATAGTACAGGGGGTAACAATGAGCAGTTCTTC. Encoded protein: CATSDSTGGNNEQFF.

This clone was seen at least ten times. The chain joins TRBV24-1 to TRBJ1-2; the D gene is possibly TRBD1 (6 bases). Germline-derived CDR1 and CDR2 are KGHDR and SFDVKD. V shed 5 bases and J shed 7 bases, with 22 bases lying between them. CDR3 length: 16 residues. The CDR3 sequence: CATSASWRGGERGYTF. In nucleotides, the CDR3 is TGTGCCACCAGTGCCTCCTGGCGCGGGGGCGAACGTGGCTACACCTTC.

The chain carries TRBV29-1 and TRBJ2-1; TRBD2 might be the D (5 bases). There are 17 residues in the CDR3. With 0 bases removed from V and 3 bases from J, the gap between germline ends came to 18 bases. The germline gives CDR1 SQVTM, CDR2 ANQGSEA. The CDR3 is CSVEDEGVVWDYNEQFF. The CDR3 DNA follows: TGCAGCGTTGAAGATGAGGGAGTGGTCTGGGACTACAATGAGCAGTTCTTC.

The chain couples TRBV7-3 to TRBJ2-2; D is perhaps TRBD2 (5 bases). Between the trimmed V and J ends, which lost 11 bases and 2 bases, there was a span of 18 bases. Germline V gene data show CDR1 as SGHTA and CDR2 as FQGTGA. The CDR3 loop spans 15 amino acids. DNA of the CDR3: TGTGCCTCCTCCCCGGAGCGGATAAACACCGGGGAGCTGTTTTTT. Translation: CASSPERINTGELFF.

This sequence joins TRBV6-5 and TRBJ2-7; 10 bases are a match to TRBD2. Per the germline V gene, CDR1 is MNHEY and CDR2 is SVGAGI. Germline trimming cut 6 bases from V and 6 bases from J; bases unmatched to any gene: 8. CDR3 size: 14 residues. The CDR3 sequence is CASSPAGGPGEQYF. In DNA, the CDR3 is TGTGCCAGCAGCCCAGCGGGAGGGCCAGGCGAGCAGTACTTC.

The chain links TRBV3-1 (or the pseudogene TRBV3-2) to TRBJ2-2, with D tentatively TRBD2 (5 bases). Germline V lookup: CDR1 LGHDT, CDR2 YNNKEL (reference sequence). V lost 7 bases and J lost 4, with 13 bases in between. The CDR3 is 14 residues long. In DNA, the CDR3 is TGTGCCAGCACCCCCTTCCGGGGCACCGGGGAGCTGTTTTTT. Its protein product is CASTPFRGTGELFF.

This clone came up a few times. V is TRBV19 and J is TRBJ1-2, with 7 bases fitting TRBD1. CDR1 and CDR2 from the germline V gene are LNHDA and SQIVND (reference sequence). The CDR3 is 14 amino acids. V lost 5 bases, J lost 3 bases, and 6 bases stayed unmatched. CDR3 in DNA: TGTGCCAGTAGTCCGACAGGGTCGGACTATGGCTACACCTTC. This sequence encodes CASSPTGSDYGYTF.

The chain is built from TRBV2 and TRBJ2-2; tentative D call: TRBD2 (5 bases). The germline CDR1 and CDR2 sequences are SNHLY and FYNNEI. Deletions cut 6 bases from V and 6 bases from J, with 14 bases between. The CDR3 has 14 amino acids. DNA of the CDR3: TGTGCCAGCAGGGAGGAGCAATTCGCCGGGGAGCTGTTTTTT. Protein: CASREEQFAGELFF.

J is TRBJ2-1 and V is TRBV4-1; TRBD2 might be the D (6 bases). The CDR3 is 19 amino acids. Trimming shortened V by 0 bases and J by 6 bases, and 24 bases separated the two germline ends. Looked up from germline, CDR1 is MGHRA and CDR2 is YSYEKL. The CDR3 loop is CASSQEPSSGVAELNEQFF. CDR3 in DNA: TGCGCCAGCAGCCAAGAGCCGAGTAGCGGAGTGGCTGAGCTCAATGAGCAGTTCTTC.

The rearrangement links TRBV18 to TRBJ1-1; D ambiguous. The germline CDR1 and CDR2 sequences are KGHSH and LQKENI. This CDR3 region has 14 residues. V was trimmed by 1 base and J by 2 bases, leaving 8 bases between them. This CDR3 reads CASSPRQINTEAFF. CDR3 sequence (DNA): TGTGCCAGCTCACCACGCCAGATAAACACTGAAGCTTTCTTT.

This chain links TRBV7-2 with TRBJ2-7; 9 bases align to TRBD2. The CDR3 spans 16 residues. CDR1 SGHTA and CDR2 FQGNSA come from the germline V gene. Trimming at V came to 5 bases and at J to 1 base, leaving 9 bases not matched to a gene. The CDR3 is CASSPTVGLASYEQYF. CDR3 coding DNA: TGTGCCAGCAGCCCGACCGTGGGACTAGCTTCCTACGAGCAGTACTTC. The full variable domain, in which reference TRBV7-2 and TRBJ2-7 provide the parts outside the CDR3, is GAGVSQSPSNKVTEKGKDVELRCDPISGHTALYWYRQSLGQGLEFLIYFQGNSAPDKSGLPSDRFSAERTGGSVSTLTIQRTQQEDSAVYLCASSPTVGLASYEQYFGPGTRLTVT.

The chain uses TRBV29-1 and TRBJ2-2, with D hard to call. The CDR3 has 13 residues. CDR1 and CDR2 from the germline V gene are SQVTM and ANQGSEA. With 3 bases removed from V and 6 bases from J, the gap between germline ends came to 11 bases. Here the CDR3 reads CSVEAVVAGELFF. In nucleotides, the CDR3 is TGCAGCGTTGAGGCCGTGGTTGCCGGGGAGCTGTTTTTT.

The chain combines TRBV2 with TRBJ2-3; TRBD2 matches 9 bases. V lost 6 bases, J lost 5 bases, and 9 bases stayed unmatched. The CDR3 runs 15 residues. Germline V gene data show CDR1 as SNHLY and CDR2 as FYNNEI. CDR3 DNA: TGTGCCAGCAGGATTAGCGGGAGAGGGAAAGATACGCAGTATTTT. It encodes CASRISGRGKDTQYF.

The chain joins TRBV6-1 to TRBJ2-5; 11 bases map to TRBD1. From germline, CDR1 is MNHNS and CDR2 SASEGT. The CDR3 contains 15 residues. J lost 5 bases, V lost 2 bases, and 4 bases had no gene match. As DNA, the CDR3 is TGTGCCAGCAGTGAATTTAGGACAGGGGGCGAGACCCAGTACTTC. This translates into CASSEFRTGGETQYF.

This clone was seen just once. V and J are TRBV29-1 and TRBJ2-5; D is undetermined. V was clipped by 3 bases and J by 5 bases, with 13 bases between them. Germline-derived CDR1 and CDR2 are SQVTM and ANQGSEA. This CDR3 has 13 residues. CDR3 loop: CSVDLSAKETQYF. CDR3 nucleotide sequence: TGCAGCGTTGATTTGTCTGCTAAGGAGACCCAGTACTTC.

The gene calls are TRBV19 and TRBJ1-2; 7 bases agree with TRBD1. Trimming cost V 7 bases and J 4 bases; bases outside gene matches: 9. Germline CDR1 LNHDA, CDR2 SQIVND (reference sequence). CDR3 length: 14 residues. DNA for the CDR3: TGTGCCAGTACCCCTCAGGGGGAAGGCTATGGCTACACCTTC. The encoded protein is CASTPQGEGYGYTF. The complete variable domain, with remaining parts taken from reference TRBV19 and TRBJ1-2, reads DGGITQSPKYLFRKEGQNVTLSCEQNLNHDAMYWYRQDPGQGLRLIYYSQIVNDFQKGDIAEGYSVSREKKESFPLTVTSAQKNPTAFYLCASTPQGEGYGYTFGSGTRLTVV.

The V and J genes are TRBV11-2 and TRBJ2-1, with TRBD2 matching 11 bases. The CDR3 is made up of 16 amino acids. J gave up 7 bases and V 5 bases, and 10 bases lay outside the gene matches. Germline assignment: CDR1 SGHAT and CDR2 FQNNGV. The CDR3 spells CASSLIAGGPGNEQFF. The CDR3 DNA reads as TGTGCCAGCAGCCTCATAGCGGGAGGGCCGGGTAATGAGCAGTTCTTC.

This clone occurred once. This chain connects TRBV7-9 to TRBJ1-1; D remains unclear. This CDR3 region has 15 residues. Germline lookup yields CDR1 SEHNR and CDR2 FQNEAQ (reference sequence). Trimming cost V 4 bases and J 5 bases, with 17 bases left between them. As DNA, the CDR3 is TGTGCCAGCAGCTCTTCCCTCCGCTCGGGAACTGAAGCTTTCTTT. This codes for CASSSSLRSGTEAFF.

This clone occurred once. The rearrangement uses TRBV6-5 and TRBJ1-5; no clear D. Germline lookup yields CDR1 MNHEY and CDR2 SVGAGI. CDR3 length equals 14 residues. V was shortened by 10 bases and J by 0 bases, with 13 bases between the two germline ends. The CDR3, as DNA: TGTGCCACCCACACAGCAAATAGCAATCAGCCCCAGCATTTT. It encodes CATHTANSNQPQHF.

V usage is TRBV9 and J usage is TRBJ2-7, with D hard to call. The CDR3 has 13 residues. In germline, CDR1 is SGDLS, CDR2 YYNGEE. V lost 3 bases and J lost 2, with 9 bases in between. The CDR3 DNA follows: TGTGCCAGCAGCGATCCCCAAACCTACGAGCAGTACTTC. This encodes CASSDPQTYEQYF.